The next 19 T cell receptor beta chains were all read from a single sample in a study of cytomegalovirus exposure and HLA in healthy donors. Here immunoSEQ multiplex PCR was the method, and the copy in TCRdb shows in-frame clones only, minus some. The table records 110,000 to 150,000 clones, roughly 93% of them present only once. Specimen: PBMCs. Source of these receptors: a man between 18 and 29 years old in good health and CMV-seropositive.

The chain employs TRBV28 and TRBJ1-1, with TRBD1 matching 9 bases. Trimming at V came to 4 bases and at J to 4 bases, leaving 4 bases not matched to a gene. Germline V gene sequence: CDR1 MDHEN, CDR2 SYDVKM. The CDR3 covers 14 residues. This chain's CDR3 is CASSSTGGATEAFF. CDR3 nucleotide sequence: TGTGCCAGCAGTTCGACAGGGGGAGCCACTGAAGCTTTCTTT.

This chain joins TRBV9 and TRBJ1-2; tentatively, D is TRBD1 (5 bases). V lost 0 bases and J lost 3, with 9 bases in between. Germline V gene data show CDR1 as SGDLS and CDR2 as YYNGEE. CDR3 length: 14 amino acids. The CDR3 DNA follows: TGTGCCAGCAGCGTAGCTCCGGGGGACTATGGCTACACCTTC. As protein: CASSVAPGDYGYTF.

V usage is TRBV6-5 and J usage is TRBJ1-1; 10 nucleotides agree with TRBD1. With V trimmed by 4 bases and J by 8 bases, 4 bases remained unmatched. This CDR3 region has 13 residues. The V gene's germline CDR1 is MNHEY and CDR2 SVGAGI. The CDR3 bases are TGTGCCAGCAGTTCCGACAGGGGGCCCGAAGCTTTCTTT. This codes for CASSSDRGPEAFF.

The J gene is TRBJ1-4, the V gene TRBV5-1; D not certain. Trimming stripped 0 bases from V and 8 bases from J, with 11 bases between. The length of the CDR3 is 14 residues. Germline CDR1 reads SGHRS; CDR2 reads YFSETQ. CDR3 residues: CASSLVASGEKLFF. CDR3 DNA: TGCGCCAGCAGCTTGGTGGCTTCGGGGGAAAAACTGTTTTTT.

The CDR3 is CASTRQGPEAFF. CDR3 in DNA: TGCGCCAGCACGAGGCAGGGCCCTGAAGCTTTCTTT. This chain connects TRBV23-1 to TRBJ1-1, with D possibly TRBD1 on 5 matching bases. TRBV23-1 is filed as an ORF, its function uncertain. This CDR3 has 12 amino acids. Trimming stripped 7 bases from V and 6 bases from J, with 12 bases between.

This clone was seen a single time. V gene TRBV2 combines with J gene TRBJ2-2; D possibly corresponds to TRBD1 (6 bases). The V and J ends lost 1 base and 8 bases respectively, with 14 bases between them. The germline CDR1 and CDR2 sequences are SNHLY and FYNNEI. This CDR3 region has 15 residues. The CDR3 loop reads CASSEVAPGVGELFF. CDR3 in DNA: TGTGCCAGCAGTGAAGTTGCCCCAGGGGTAGGGGAGCTGTTTTTT.

This CDR3 is CASSGPAGGAEYGYTF. The CDR3, as DNA: TGTGCCAGCTCTGGACCGGCGGGGGGTGCTGAGTATGGCTACACCTTC. V and J are TRBV18 and TRBJ1-2; D is possibly TRBD1 (5 bases). The CDR3 totals 16 residues. Per germline, CDR1 KGHSH and CDR2 LQKENI. V was clipped by 6 bases and J by 5 bases, with 22 bases between them. Complete variable domain (other parts from reference TRBV18 and TRBJ1-2): NAGVMQNPRHLVRRRGQEARLRCSPMKGHSHVYWYRQLPEEGLKFMVYLQKENIIDESGMPKERFSAEFPKEGPSILRIQQVVRGDSAAYFCASSGPAGGAEYGYTFGSGTRLTVV.

This clone has just one count. The rearrangement links TRBV6-5 to TRBJ2-7, with D possibly TRBD1 on 5 matching bases. The CDR3 totals 11 residues. Trimming took 5 bases from V and 7 from J, leaving 9 bases between them. CDR1 MNHEY and CDR2 SVGAGI come from the germline V gene. CDR3 bases: TGTGCCAGCAGTCAAGGGGTTGAGCAGTACTTC. Its protein is CASSQGVEQYF.

Written as DNA, the CDR3 is TGTGCCTGGAGTGTGGGGACTGCAAGTTGGAGCGAGCAGTACTTC. Its protein product is CAWSVGTASWSEQYF. The chain is built from TRBV30 and TRBJ2-7; D may be TRBD2 (6 bases). The V end was cut by 0 bases, the J end by 6 bases, with 18 bases between. Germline V gene data show CDR1 as GTSNPN and CDR2 as SVGIG (reference sequence). This CDR3 comprises 15 residues.

The chain uses TRBV10-3 and TRBJ2-5; D is perhaps TRBD2 (6 bases). This CDR3 spans 14 amino acids. The V and J ends lost 10 bases and 4 bases respectively, with 19 bases between them. Germline loops: CDR1 ENHRY, CDR2 SYGVKD. CDR3 sequence reads: CATLADEEGETQYF. The CDR3 DNA sequence: TGTGCCACCCTTGCGGACGAGGAGGGAGAGACCCAGTACTTC.

The chain is built from TRBV7-8 and TRBJ2-1; TRBD1 is a possible D gene (7 bases). The CDR3 loop spans 13 amino acids. Germline loops: CDR1 SGHVS, CDR2 FQNEAQ. V gave up 1 base and J gave up 16 bases, with 17 bases separating them. This CDR3 reads CASSLVSQGGDFF. CDR3 in DNA: TGTGCCAGCAGCTTAGTCTCTCAGGGGGGCGATTTCTTC.

The chain employs TRBV6-1 and TRBJ2-7; 8 bases agree with TRBD2. This CDR3 region has 13 residues. The V gene end was trimmed by 8 bases and the J gene end by 4 bases; junction bases not matched to a gene: 7. From germline, CDR1 is MNHNS and CDR2 SASEGT. The CDR3 here is CASGLSGSYEQYF. The CDR3 nucleotides are TGTGCCAGCGGACTCAGCGGGAGTTACGAGCAGTACTTC.

This clone occurred once. The chain uses TRBV27 and TRBJ2-1, with 7 bases matching TRBD1. In germline, CDR1 is MNHEY, CDR2 SMNVEV (reference sequence). The CDR3 contains 15 residues. With 6 bases clipped from V and 4 bases from J, the junction kept 9 bases outside the gene matches. The CDR3 DNA reads TGTGCCAGCAGCGCCGGGACAGCCCCATACAATGAGCAGTTCTTC. Translating it yields CASSAGTAPYNEQFF.

The chain couples TRBV12-5 to TRBJ2-2; 9 positions agree with TRBD1. With V trimmed by 1 base and J by 6 bases, 6 bases remained unmatched. This CDR3 has 16 residues. The germline V gene has CDR1 LGHNT and CDR2 FRNRAP. CDR3 sequence: CASGLGVGQGPGELFF. The DNA for the CDR3 is TGTGCTAGTGGTTTGGGGGTCGGACAGGGGCCCGGGGAGCTGTTTTTT.

This chain joins TRBV5-6 and TRBJ2-1; 11 nucleotides match TRBD2. The germline CDR1 and CDR2 sequences are SGHDT and YYEEEE. CDR3 length equals 15 residues. V gave up 4 bases and J gave up 4 bases; unmatched junction bases: 4. The CDR3 loop is CASSPGLAVYNEQFF. CDR3 bases: TGTGCCAGCAGCCCGGGACTAGCGGTGTACAATGAGCAGTTCTTC.

The chain recombines TRBV5-1 with TRBJ1-1; D possibly corresponds to TRBD1 (5 bases). Germline V gene data show CDR1 as SGHRS and CDR2 as YFSETQ. The CDR3 runs to 15 residues. The germline V and J ends were trimmed by 0 bases and 0 bases, with 9 bases remaining between them. This CDR3 reads CASSLATALNTEAFF. In DNA, the CDR3 is TGCGCCAGCAGCTTGGCGACAGCTTTGAACACTGAAGCTTTCTTT.

The chain combines TRBV27 with TRBJ2-7; D might be TRBD1 (7 bases). Trimming stripped 4 bases from V and 7 bases from J, with 17 bases between. CDR3 size: 14 residues. Germline CDR1 is MNHEY and CDR2 is SMNVEV (reference sequence). For the CDR3, the DNA is TGTGCCAGCAGTTGGCAGGGGGGTCGGGGGGAGCAGTACTTC. Translation gives CASSWQGGRGEQYF.

The rearrangement links TRBV30 to TRBJ2-7; TRBD2 is a possible D gene (5 bases). In germline, CDR1 is GTSNPN, CDR2 SVGIG (reference sequence). This CDR3 has 13 residues. Trimming stripped 4 bases from V and 5 bases from J, with 15 bases between. CDR3 sequence reads: CAWNRRVDNEQYF. DNA of the CDR3: TGTGCCTGGAACCGGCGGGTTGACAACGAGCAGTACTTC.

J is TRBJ2-1 and V is TRBV5-6; maybe TRBD1 (5 bases). The CDR3 loop spans 14 amino acids. The V end lost 0 bases, the J end lost 5 bases, and 9 bases lay between the germline ends. Germline CDR1 reads SGHDT; CDR2 reads YYEEEE. The CDR3 sequence is CASSLEGAHNEQFF. CDR3 DNA: TGTGCCAGCAGCTTGGAAGGGGCCCACAATGAGCAGTTCTTC.